A single sample gave rise to the 9 T cell receptor beta chains below, sequenced in a study of blood T cell repertoires in COVID-19. Only in-frame clones appear in the TCRdb table, and some are missing; sequencing was by immunoSEQ multiplex PCR. The sample holds 150,000 to 200,000 clones, 85% seen once. Sequences were obtained from peripheral blood. The receptors were gathered from a man aged 55 to 70 with COVID-19, enrolled during active disease.

In regard to this clone: Other DNA sequences in this specimen translate into the identical CDR3. The chain is built from TRBV3-1 (or the pseudogene TRBV3-2) and TRBJ2-3, with D perhaps matching TRBD2 (5 bases). With 1 base removed from V and 5 bases from J, the gap between germline ends came to 7 bases. Germline CDR1 is LGHDT and CDR2 is YNNKEL (reference sequence). The CDR3 is 13 residues long. CDR3 DNA: TGTGCCAGCAGCCAAGTGGCGGGAGATACGCAGTATTTT. Encoded protein: CASSQVAGDTQYF.

The chain uses TRBV6-5 and TRBJ1-5; 8 nucleotides align to TRBD1. J was trimmed by 4 bases and V by 6 bases; bases with no gene match: 8. The V gene's germline CDR1 is MNHEY and CDR2 SVGAGI. The CDR3 runs to 15 residues. CDR3 in DNA: TGTGCCAGCAGGAGAACAGGGGGAATTAATCAGCCCCAGCATTTT. Translation: CASRRTGGINQPQHF.

The CDR3: CASSPTGTGYEQFF. The DNA for the CDR3 is TGCGCCAGCAGCCCAACCGGGACAGGGTATGAGCAGTTCTTC. The chain has TRBV5-1 and TRBJ2-1; 9 bases fit TRBD1. CDR3 length: 14 residues. CDR1 and CDR2 (germline): SGHRS, YFSETQ. V shed 4 bases and J 8 bases; nucleotides not matched to a gene: 7.

This clone came up a few times. The chain combines TRBV20-1 with TRBJ1-2; unclear D gene. This CDR3 has 11 amino acids. Germline CDR1 and CDR2: DFQATT and SNEGSKA (reference sequence). V shed 5 bases and J shed 11 bases, with 15 bases lying between them. This chain's CDR3 is CSASLSEGYTF. The CDR3 DNA sequence: TGCAGTGCTTCCTTATCGGAGGGATACACCTTC.

The rearrangement uses TRBV3-1 (or the pseudogene TRBV3-2) and TRBJ1-2; 7 positions match TRBD1. Losses at the gene ends were 4 bases for V and 3 bases for J; bases not matched to a gene: 5. The CDR3 runs to 14 residues. Germline loops: CDR1 LGHDT, CDR2 YNNKEL (reference sequence). The CDR3 sequence is CASSPRQGYYGYTF. CDR3 nucleotide sequence: TGTGCCAGCAGCCCCAGACAGGGATACTATGGCTACACCTTC.

The J gene is TRBJ2-3, the V gene TRBV5-1; 7 positions match TRBD1. Germline V lookup: CDR1 SGHRS, CDR2 YFSETQ. The CDR3 loop spans 14 amino acids. Trimming cost V 5 bases and J 4 bases; bases outside gene matches: 7. CDR3 sequence reads: CASRLQGESDTQYF. For the CDR3, the DNA is TGCGCCAGCAGACTCCAGGGGGAATCAGATACGCAGTATTTT. Full variable domain (remainder filled in from reference TRBV5-1 and TRBJ2-3): KAGVTQTPRYLIKTRGQQVTLSCSPISGHRSVSWYQQTPGQGLQFLFEYFSETQRNKGNFPGRFSGRQFSNSRSEMNVSTLELGDSALYLCASRLQGESDTQYFGPGTRLTVL.

This clone has more than one count but fewer than ten. This rearrangement joins TRBV5-5 to TRBJ1-1; D is possibly TRBD1 (6 bases). The length of the CDR3 is 16 residues. CDR1 and CDR2 (germline): SGHKS, YYEKEE (reference sequence). The germline V and J ends were trimmed by 3 bases and 5 bases, with 20 bases remaining between them. The CDR3 protein is CASSWGRPGLGTEAFF. The CDR3, as DNA: TGTGCCAGCAGCTGGGGGCGCCCCGGCCTGGGGACTGAAGCTTTCTTT.

The chain employs TRBV5-1 and TRBJ1-4, with 8 bases lining up with TRBD1. This CDR3 region has 15 residues. Per germline, CDR1 SGHRS and CDR2 YFSETQ. The ends lost 3 bases at V and 7 bases at J; junction bases unmatched: 8. Here the CDR3 DNA reads TGCGCCAGCAGCTGGACAGGGCCGAGGGGTGAAAAACTGTTTTTT. This sequence encodes CASSWTGPRGEKLFF.

In this sample, this clone turned up once. V gene TRBV14 combines with J gene TRBJ2-1, with 7 bases aligning to TRBD2. Germline V gives CDR1 SGHDN, CDR2 FVKESK. The CDR3 extends over 16 amino acids. Unmatched junction bases numbered 13, after V lost 4 bases and J lost 7 bases. CDR3 coding DNA: TGTGCCAGCAGCCCGAGTAGAGCGGGGCTTTTGAATGAGCAGTTCTTC. Translated: CASSPSRAGLLNEQFF.